The 23 T cell receptor beta chains presented below share a single source sample, sequenced in a study of blood T cell repertoires in COVID-19. The data were produced by immunoSEQ multiplex PCR, yet TCRdb's version contains in-frame clones alone and is incomplete. Found here are 300,000 to 350,000 clones, over 75% of them singletons; the top ten hold 5%. Material: PBMCs or T cells enriched from blood (not recorded which). The receptors come from a man aged 25-45 years who had recovered from COVID-19.

V usage is TRBV28 and J usage is TRBJ1-2, with TRBD1 matching over 9 bases. The CDR3 is 14 residues long. After removal of 5 bases from V and 6 bases from J, the junction contained 7 bases not matched to a gene. Germline values: CDR1 MDHEN, CDR2 SYDVKM. CDR3 DNA sequence: TGTGCCAGCAGTGCCCCGGGACAGGGAGATGGCTACACCTTC. Translating gives CASSAPGQGDGYTF.

The J gene is TRBJ2-3, the V gene TRBV3-1 (or the pseudogene TRBV3-2), with a possible D match to TRBD2 (6 bases). V shed 1 base and J shed 0 bases, with 8 bases lying between them. CDR1 and CDR2 from the germline V gene are LGHDT and YNNKEL (reference sequence). This CDR3 spans 15 amino acids. CDR3 sequence: CASSQVGTSTDTQYF. Here the CDR3 DNA reads TGTGCCAGCAGCCAAGTTGGGACTAGCACAGATACGCAGTATTTT.

J is TRBJ1-6 and V is TRBV3-1 (or the pseudogene TRBV3-2), with D perhaps TRBD1 (5 bases). Germline V CDR1 and CDR2: LGHDT, YNNKEL (reference sequence). The CDR3 spans 15 residues. V was cut by 3 bases and J by 5 bases, with 11 bases left in between. The CDR3 sequence: CASSHQGINNSPLHF. The CDR3 region has the DNA TGTGCCAGCAGCCACCAGGGAATTAATAATTCACCCCTCCACTTT.

The sample holds many counts of this clone. The genes are TRBV29-1 and TRBJ1-2; 8 bases fit TRBD1. Germline V gene data show CDR1 as SQVTM and CDR2 as ANQGSEA. With 6 bases clipped from V and 4 bases from J, the junction kept 13 bases outside the gene matches. The CDR3 is 15 residues long. CDR3 amino acids: CSVGGQGAQGYGYTF. The DNA for the CDR3 is TGCAGCGTCGGAGGACAGGGCGCGCAAGGCTATGGCTACACCTTC.

The genes are TRBV11-3 and TRBJ2-7; TRBD1 matches 8 bases. The ends lost 4 bases at V and 0 bases at J; junction bases unmatched: 5. Germline lookup yields CDR1 SGHNT and CDR2 YENEEA. The CDR3 consists of 15 residues. The CDR3 DNA follows: TGTGCCAGCAGCTCCGGACAGGGCCCCTCCTACGAGCAGTACTTC. Its protein is CASSSGQGPSYEQYF.

This chain uses TRBV5-6 with TRBJ2-2, with 7 bases identical to TRBD1. CDR1 and CDR2 from the germline V gene are SGHDT and YYEEEE. J lost 5 bases, V lost 4 bases, and 11 bases had no gene match. The CDR3 contains 16 residues. CDR3 DNA sequence: TGTGCCAGCAGCCCTCCGGAAGGGGGCATAACCGGGGAGCTGTTTTTT. Its protein product is CASSPPEGGITGELFF.

This sequence joins TRBV28 and TRBJ1-4; TRBD1 matches 7 bases. The V gene's germline CDR1 is MDHEN and CDR2 SYDVKM. The CDR3 totals 15 residues. Unmatched junction bases numbered 9, after V lost 4 bases and J lost 7 bases. This chain's CDR3 is CASSSNRGVGEKLFF. In DNA, the CDR3 is TGTGCCAGCAGTTCCAACAGGGGAGTAGGTGAAAAACTGTTTTTT.

This clone was seen a single time. V and J are TRBV11-2 and TRBJ2-2; tentative D call: TRBD2 (5 bases). The ends were cut back, 4 bases at V and 0 bases at J, with 12 bases in the middle. This CDR3 spans 16 amino acids. Germline V gene data show CDR1 as SGHAT and CDR2 as FQNNGV. The CDR3 coding sequence is TGTGCCAGCAGCTCGACGAGGGTAGCGAACACCGGGGAGCTGTTTTTT. Protein: CASSSTRVANTGELFF.

The gene calls are TRBV5-4 and TRBJ2-7, with 12 nucleotides matching TRBD2. CDR1 and CDR2 from the germline V gene are SGHNT and YYREEE (reference sequence). CDR3 size: 14 residues. V trimming: 3 bases; J trimming: 4 bases; junction bases outside the gene matches: 2. CDR3 sequence (DNA): TGTGCCAGCAGCTCTAGCGGGGGGGGTTACGAGCAGTACTTC. Its translation is CASSSSGGGYEQYF.

This chain uses TRBV27 with TRBJ2-1; maybe TRBD2 (6 bases). The CDR3 length is 15 residues. Deletions cut 0 bases from V and 0 bases from J, with 6 bases between. The germline CDR1 and CDR2 sequences are MNHEY and SMNVEV (reference sequence). The CDR3 bases are TGTGCCAGCAGTTTATCCGGGGGCTCCTACAATGAGCAGTTCTTC. It is translated as CASSLSGGSYNEQFF.

The J gene is TRBJ2-7, the V gene TRBV15, with a tentative D call TRBD1 (6 bases). The CDR3 runs to 15 residues. Germline V gene lookup returns CDR1 LNHNV and CDR2 YYDKDF (reference sequence). V lost 0 bases to trimming and J lost 3 bases, with 12 bases between them. The CDR3 region has the DNA TGTGCCACCAGCAGAGAAAGGCAGGGGTACTACGAGCAGTACTTC. Its translation is CATSRERQGYYEQYF. Combining the CDR3 with reference TRBV15 and TRBJ2-7 gives the whole variable domain DAMVIQNPRYQVTQFGKPVTLSCSQTLNHNVMYWYQQKSSQAPKLLFHYYDKDFNNEADTPDNFQSRRPNTSFCFLDIRSPGLGDTAMYLCATSRERQGYYEQYFGPGTRLTVT.

For the CDR3, the DNA is TGTGCCACCAGCAGAAGACAGGGCGGCACTGAAGCTTTCTTT. Translated, it gives CATSRRQGGTEAFF. This chain connects TRBV15 to TRBJ1-1; 7 nucleotides agree with TRBD1. Germline-derived CDR1 and CDR2 are LNHNV and YYDKDF (reference sequence). The length of the CDR3 is 14 residues. Trimming cost V 2 bases and J 4 bases; bases outside gene matches: 4.

This chain joins TRBV6-4 and TRBJ1-1; D gene ambiguous. V was clipped by 5 bases and J by 0 bases, with 7 bases between them. The CDR3 runs 13 residues. Germline CDR1 is MRHNA and CDR2 is SNTAGT. This chain's CDR3 is CASSPGMNTEAFF. The CDR3, as DNA: TGTGCCAGCAGTCCGGGGATGAACACTGAAGCTTTCTTT.

This clone was counted a few times. The chain couples TRBV7-8 to TRBJ2-7, with D tentatively TRBD1 (6 bases). Trimming stripped 6 bases from V and 5 bases from J, with 14 bases between. Germline V lookup: CDR1 SGHVS, CDR2 FQNEAQ. The length of the CDR3 is 13 residues. CDR3 sequence: CASSYTRGNEQYF. As DNA, the CDR3 is TGTGCCAGCAGTTACACCAGGGGTAACGAGCAGTACTTC.

The gene calls are TRBV18 and TRBJ1-2; D is undetermined. CDR3 length: 14 amino acids. Germline loops: CDR1 KGHSH, CDR2 LQKENI. V lost 2 bases, J lost 8 bases, and 15 bases lay in between. For the CDR3, the DNA is TGTGCCAGCTCACCATGGGAGGAGACCTACGGCTACACCTTC. The encoded protein is CASSPWEETYGYTF.

The J gene is TRBJ2-7, the V gene TRBV7-6; D is possibly TRBD1 (6 bases). The ends were cut back, 5 bases at V and 4 bases at J, with 15 bases in the middle. CDR3 length: 14 amino acids. CDR1 is SGHVS, CDR2 FNYEAQ, per germline. CDR3 residues: CASSPFETGYEQYF. The CDR3 DNA follows: TGTGCCAGCAGCCCCTTTGAGACAGGTTACGAGCAGTACTTC.

The J gene is TRBJ1-1, the V gene TRBV11-1; no clear D gene. Deletions cut 1 base from V and 10 bases from J, with 13 bases between. The CDR3 spans 13 residues. CDR1 SGHAT and CDR2 FQDESV come from the germline V gene (reference sequence). The CDR3 DNA sequence: TGTGCCAGCAGCTTAGGCCCAGAATCTGGAGCTTTCTTT. Encoded protein: CASSLGPESGAFF.

This chain links TRBV5-1 with TRBJ2-7, with D uncertain. CDR1 SGHRS and CDR2 YFSETQ come from the germline V gene. Trimming shortened V by 7 bases and J by 1 base, and 15 bases separated the two germline ends. The CDR3 is made up of 14 amino acids. The DNA for the CDR3 is TGCGCCAGCGCTCATGGTTTCCAGTCCTACGAGCAGTACTTC. Its protein product is CASAHGFQSYEQYF.

Concerning this clone itself: Other DNA sequences in the same sample also yield this CDR3. The chain is built from TRBV10-3 and TRBJ1-5; D gene ambiguous. Germline CDR1 is ENHRY and CDR2 is SYGVKD. Trimming stripped 0 bases from V and 2 bases from J, with 8 bases between. This CDR3 contains 15 residues. This CDR3 is CAISESNGGNQPQHF. In nucleotides, the CDR3 is TGTGCCATCAGTGAGTCTAACGGGGGCAATCAGCCCCAGCATTTT.

The chain combines TRBV5-1 with TRBJ1-2; D is unclear. The V gene's germline CDR1 is SGHRS and CDR2 YFSETQ. V lost 3 bases to trimming and J lost 8 bases, with 17 bases between them. This CDR3 contains 14 residues. CDR3 residues: CASSWGGEARGYTF. The CDR3 DNA follows: TGCGCCAGCAGCTGGGGAGGTGAAGCGAGGGGCTACACCTTC.

This chain connects TRBV15 to TRBJ2-7; no definite D call. V lost 0 bases and J 9 bases, leaving 18 bases between the germline ends. Germline V gene data show CDR1 as LNHNV and CDR2 as YYDKDF (reference sequence). This CDR3 comprises 15 residues. The DNA for the CDR3 is TGTGCCACCAGCAGAGATCCGAGGAGTAGTGAAGGGCAGTACTTC. Protein: CATSRDPRSSEGQYF.

The chain joins TRBV7-9 to TRBJ2-7; a weak D match, TRBD1 (7 bases). Per the germline V gene, CDR1 is SEHNR and CDR2 is FQNEAQ (reference sequence). V was shortened by 3 bases and J by 0 bases, with 18 bases between the two germline ends. The CDR3 has 17 amino acids. The CDR3 here is CASSFSGGGYNSYEQYF. Here the CDR3 DNA reads TGTGCCAGCAGCTTCTCAGGAGGGGGCTATAACTCCTACGAGCAGTACTTC.

The chain couples TRBV6-6 to TRBJ1-2; TRBD1 matches 7 bases. The ends lost 5 bases at V and 1 base at J; junction bases unmatched: 4. This CDR3 comprises 14 residues. The germline gives CDR1 MNHNY, CDR2 SVGAGI (reference sequence). This chain's CDR3 is CASSPHRGNYGYTF. CDR3 nucleotides: TGTGCCAGCAGTCCTCACAGGGGTAACTATGGCTACACCTTC.